This paragraph covers one T cell receptor (beta chain) sequence. This sample is part of a study of blood T cell repertoires in COVID-19. Overall study: Whether acute or convalescent, the COVID-19 samples came from the United States, Italy and Spain. PBMCs, B-cell-depleted T cells, or T cells provided the cDNA or gDNA that made up the material.

The CDR3 length is 19 residues. V lost 3 bases, J lost 4 bases, and 29 bases lay in between. Germline V CDR1 and CDR2: SGHRS, YFSETQ. In the authors' workflow: Using reference gene primer amplification, nucleated cell counts were estimated. Measured with immunoSEQ multiplex PCR; TCRdb has only the in-frame clones, and not every one. V, J and clone size are those of that table, while D and trimming were read from the DNA. The table has under 250,000 clones, 83% seen once; the top ten hold roughly 5.5%. The material sequenced was peripheral blood. The gene calls are TRBV5-1 and TRBJ2-7; no clear D gene. The sequence was collected from a human donor in a cohort sampled during active COVID-19. CDR3 sequence (DNA): TGCGCCAGCAGCTCTTTGCTTATCTCCGGCACAGCTCCGCGTTACGAGCAGTACTTC. Protein: CASSSLLISGTAPRYEQYF.